Included here is one TCR beta chain sequence, with context. This sample is part of a study of blood T cell repertoires in COVID-19. Study at large: Samples representing acute and convalescent COVID-19 were sourced from the United States, Italy and Spain. PBMCs, B-cell-depleted T cells, or T cells provided the cDNA or gDNA that made up the material.

Sequencing was performed with immunoSEQ multiplex PCR; in TCRdb, only in-frame clones are kept and a portion is missing. The sample has tens of thousands of clones, about 81% seen once. This CDR3 region has 15 residues. Deletions cut 6 bases from V and 1 base from J, with 10 bases between. From germline, CDR1 is MNHEY and CDR2 SVGAGI. The genes are TRBV6-5 and TRBJ2-6; D is possibly TRBD1 (6 bases). Material: peripheral blood. The sequence was obtained from a woman aged 60 to 75 with acute or convalescent COVID-19. Here the CDR3 reads CASRQTGSGANVLTF. CDR3 in DNA: TGTGCCAGCAGGCAAACAGGGTCTGGGGCCAACGTCCTGACTTTC.